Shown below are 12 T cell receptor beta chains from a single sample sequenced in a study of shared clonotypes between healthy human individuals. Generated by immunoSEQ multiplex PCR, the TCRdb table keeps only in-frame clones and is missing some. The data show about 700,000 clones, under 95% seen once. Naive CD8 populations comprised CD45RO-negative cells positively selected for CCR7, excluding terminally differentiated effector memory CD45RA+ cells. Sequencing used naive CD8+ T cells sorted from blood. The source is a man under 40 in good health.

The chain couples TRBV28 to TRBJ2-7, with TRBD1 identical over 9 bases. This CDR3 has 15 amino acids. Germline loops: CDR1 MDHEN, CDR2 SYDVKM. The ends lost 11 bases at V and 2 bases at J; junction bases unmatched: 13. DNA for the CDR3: TGTGCCGCTCGTCCTAACAGGGGGCTTACCTACGAGCAGTACTTC. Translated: CAARPNRGLTYEQYF.

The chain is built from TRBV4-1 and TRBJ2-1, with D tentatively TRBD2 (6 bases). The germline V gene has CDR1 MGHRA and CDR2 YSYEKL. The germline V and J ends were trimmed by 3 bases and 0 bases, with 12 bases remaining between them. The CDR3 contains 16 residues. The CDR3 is CASSQISGSSYNEQFF. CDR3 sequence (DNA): TGCGCCAGCAGCCAGATTAGCGGTAGCTCCTACAATGAGCAGTTCTTC.

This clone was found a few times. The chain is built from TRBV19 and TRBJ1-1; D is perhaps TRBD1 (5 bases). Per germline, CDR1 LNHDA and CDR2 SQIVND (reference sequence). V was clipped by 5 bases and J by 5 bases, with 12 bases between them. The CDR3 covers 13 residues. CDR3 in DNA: TGTGCCAGTAGTGATCTTGAGGGGACTGAAGCTTTCTTT. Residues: CASSDLEGTEAFF.

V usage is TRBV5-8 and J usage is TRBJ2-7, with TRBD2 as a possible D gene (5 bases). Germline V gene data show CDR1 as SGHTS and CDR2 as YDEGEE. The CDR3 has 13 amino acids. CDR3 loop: CANRGQATYEQYF. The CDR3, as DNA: TGTGCGAATCGAGGGCAGGCAACCTACGAGCAGTACTTC.

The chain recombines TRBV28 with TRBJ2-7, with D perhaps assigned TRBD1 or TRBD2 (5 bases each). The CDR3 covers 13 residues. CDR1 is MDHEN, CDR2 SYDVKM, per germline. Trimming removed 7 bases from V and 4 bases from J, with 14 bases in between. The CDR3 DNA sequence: TGTGCCAGCACTACGTGGGGGTCTTACGAGCAGTACTTC. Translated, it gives CASTTWGSYEQYF.

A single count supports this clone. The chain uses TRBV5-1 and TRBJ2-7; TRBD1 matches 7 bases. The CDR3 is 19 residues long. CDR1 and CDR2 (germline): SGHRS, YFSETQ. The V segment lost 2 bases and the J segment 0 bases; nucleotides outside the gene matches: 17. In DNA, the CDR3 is TGCGCCAGCAGCTTACGAGAGTCCAGGGACAGTCCAAGCTCCTACGAGCAGTACTTC. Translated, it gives CASSLRESRDSPSSYEQYF.

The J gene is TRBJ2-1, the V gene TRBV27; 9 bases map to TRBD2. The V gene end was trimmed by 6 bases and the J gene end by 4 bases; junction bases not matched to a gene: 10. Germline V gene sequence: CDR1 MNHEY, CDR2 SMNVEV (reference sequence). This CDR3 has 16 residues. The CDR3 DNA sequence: TGTGCCAGCAGATTCGAATCTAGCGGGACTTACAATGAGCAGTTCTTC. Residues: CASRFESSGTYNEQFF.

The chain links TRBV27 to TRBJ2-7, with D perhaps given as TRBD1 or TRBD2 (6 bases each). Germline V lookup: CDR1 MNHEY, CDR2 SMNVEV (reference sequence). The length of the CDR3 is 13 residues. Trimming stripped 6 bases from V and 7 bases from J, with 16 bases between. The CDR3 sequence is CASSFGGGGEQYF. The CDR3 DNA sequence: TGTGCCAGCAGCTTCGGAGGGGGTGGTGAGCAGTACTTC.

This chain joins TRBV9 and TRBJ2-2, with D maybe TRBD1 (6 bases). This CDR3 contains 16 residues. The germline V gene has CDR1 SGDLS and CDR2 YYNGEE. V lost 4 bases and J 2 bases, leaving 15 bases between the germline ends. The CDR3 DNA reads TGTGCCAGCAGCCCCCGGGACACCACTAACACCGGGGAGCTGTTTTTT. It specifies CASSPRDTTNTGELFF.

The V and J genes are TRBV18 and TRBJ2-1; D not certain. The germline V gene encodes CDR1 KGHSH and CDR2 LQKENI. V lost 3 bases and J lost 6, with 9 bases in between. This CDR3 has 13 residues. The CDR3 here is CASSPDPSNEQFF. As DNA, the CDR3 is TGTGCCAGCTCACCGGATCCTAGCAATGAGCAGTTCTTC.

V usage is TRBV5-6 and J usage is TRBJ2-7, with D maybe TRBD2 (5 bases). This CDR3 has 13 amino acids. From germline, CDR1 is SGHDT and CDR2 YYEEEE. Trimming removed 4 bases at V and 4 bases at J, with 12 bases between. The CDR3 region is CASSPRGAYEQYF. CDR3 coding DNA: TGTGCCAGCAGCCCCCGGGGAGCTTACGAGCAGTACTTC.

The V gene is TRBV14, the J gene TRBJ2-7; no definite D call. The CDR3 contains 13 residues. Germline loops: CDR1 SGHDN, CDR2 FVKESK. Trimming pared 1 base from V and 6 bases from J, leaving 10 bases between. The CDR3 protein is CASSQVIGAEQYF. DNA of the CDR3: TGTGCCAGCAGCCAAGTGATCGGAGCCGAGCAGTACTTC. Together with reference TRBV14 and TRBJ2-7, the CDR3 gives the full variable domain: EAGVTQFPSHSVIEKGQTVTLRCDPISGHDNLYWYRRVMGKEIKFLLHFVKESKQDESGMPNNRFLAERTGGTYSTLKVQPAELEDSGVYFCASSQVIGAEQYFGPGTRLTVT.